This TCR beta chain was retrieved from a study of T cells in localized non-small cell lung cancer. This clone appeared once. The antigen remains undetermined. Libraries were prepared by immunoSEQ multiplex PCR; TCRdb keeps only in-frame clonotypes and omits some of them. The data show about 23,000 clones, with about 88% seen just once and about 14% held by the top ten. Trimming took off 4 bases at V and 1 base at J, with 5 bases between the two ends. From germline, CDR1 is DFQATT and CDR2 SNEGSKA (reference sequence). The CDR3 covers 11 residues. Study-level points and caveats: Adjacent lung was found to contain a median approximately 60 of the top 100 tumor clones.

Sequenced material: peripheral blood, taken before any cancer treatment. This clonotype was sampled from an older male donor with stage I lung adenocarcinoma. The rearrangement links TRBV20-1 to TRBJ2-7; no clear D gene. The CDR3, as DNA: TGCAGTGCTAAAGGGTCCTACGAGCAGTACTTC. It translates to CSAKGSYEQYF.